This record looks at one T cell receptor (beta chain) sequence and its context. The target antigen is unknown. Sequenced by immunoSEQ multiplex PCR; TCRdb stores in-frame clones only, minus some. The data contain 20,000 to 30,000 clones, 75% to 85% of them singletons. CDR1 and CDR2 from the germline V gene are SGHRS and YFSETQ. The trim removed 0 bases at V and 2 bases at J, leaving 3 bases unmatched. This CDR3 has 15 residues. The data derive from a study of T cells in localized non-small cell lung cancer. Whole-study findings and limits: Uninvolved adjacent lung showed peak T cell clonality, exceeding tumor. A median of 57 of the top 100 tumor clones appeared in adjacent lung, which was paired and uninvolved.

The source of this sequence is a woman aged 35 to 69 with stage I lung adenocarcinoma. Sequencing used peripheral blood, obtained before any cancer treatment. The rearrangement uses TRBV5-1 and TRBJ2-3, with 7 bases fitting TRBD2. The CDR3 reads CASSLVGTTTDTQYF. CDR3 DNA: TGCGCCAGCAGCTTGGTCGGGACTACCACAGATACGCAGTATTTT.